This T cell receptor (beta chain) was captured by sequencing in a study of cytomegalovirus exposure and HLA in healthy donors. The CDR3 sequence is 17 residues long. Per germline, CDR1 MNHNS and CDR2 SASEGT. PCR was performed using 60 Vbeta and 13 Jbeta primers. The protocol was immunoSEQ multiplex PCR, while the TCRdb copy is restricted to in-frame clones and leaves out a portion. The sample yields 100,000 to 150,000 clones, around three quarters seen once. As to this clone: One end of the junction does not line up with germline, which may come from a read error.

This chain links TRBV6-1 with TRBJ2-4; D might be TRBD1 (5 bases). The specimen sequenced was PBMCs. The clonotype was recovered from a man younger than 30 in good health and CMV-seropositive. The CDR3 here is CASSEPDTGRAKNSQYF. DNA of the CDR3: TGTGCCAGCAGTGAACCCGACACAGGTCGGGCCAAAAACAGTCAGTACTTC.